This T cell receptor beta chain came from a study of regulatory T cells in long-lasting Graves disease. In the case of this clonotype: Its antigen is unknown.

Time point of the sample: newly diagnosed GD, antithyroid drugs for less than 3 months. From PBMCs, RNA was extracted and then used to make the TCR library. Study-level results: Possibly, too few samples lowered accuracy.

iRepertoire HTBI primers and Arm-PCR of CDR3 regions built TCR beta libraries. TCRdb re-derived calls from the multiplex PCR reads in MiXCR, one entry per CDR3 protein. The sample shows 450,000 to 650,000 distinct CDR3 sequences, roughly a sixth of them seen only once. In addition, the sample was reused for a study of T cells in Graves' hyperthyroidism and ophthalmopathy. In that study: A patient was excluded if there was uncontrolled infection, other autoimmune disease, pregnancy or lactation.

The receptor was isolated from a woman aged 40 to 65 with Graves disease. Here the sequenced sample was peripheral blood mononuclear cells (PBMCs), taken at new diagnosis, from a patient treated with antithyroid drugs.

DNA of the CDR3: TGCGCCAGCAGCAGGGGGGACAGGGTGCACGAGCAGTACTTC. It is translated as CASSRGDRVHEQYF. The gene calls are TRBV5-1 and TRBJ2-7; 9 positions match TRBD1. With 4 bases clipped from V and 5 bases from J, the junction kept 7 bases outside the gene matches. From germline, CDR1 is SGHRS and CDR2 YFSETQ. The CDR3 has 14 residues.